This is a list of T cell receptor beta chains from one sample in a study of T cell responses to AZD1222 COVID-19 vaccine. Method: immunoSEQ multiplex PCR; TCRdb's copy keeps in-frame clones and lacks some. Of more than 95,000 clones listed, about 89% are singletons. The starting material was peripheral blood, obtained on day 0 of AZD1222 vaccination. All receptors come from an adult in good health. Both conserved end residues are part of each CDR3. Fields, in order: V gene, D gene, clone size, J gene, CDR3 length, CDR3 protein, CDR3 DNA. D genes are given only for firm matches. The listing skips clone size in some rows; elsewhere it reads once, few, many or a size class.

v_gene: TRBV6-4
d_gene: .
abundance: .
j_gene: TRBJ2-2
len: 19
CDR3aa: CASTPSPPTGALNTGELFF
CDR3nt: TGTGCCAGCACCCCTTCCCCCCCAACGGGGGCCTTGAACACCGGGGAGCTGTTTTTT

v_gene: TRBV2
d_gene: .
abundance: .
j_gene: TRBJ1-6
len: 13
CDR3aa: CASRTNENSPLHF
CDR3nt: TGTGCCAGCAGAACGAACGAGAATTCACCCCTCCACTTT

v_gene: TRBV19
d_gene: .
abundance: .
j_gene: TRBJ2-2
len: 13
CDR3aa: CASSVQGGRELFF
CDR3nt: TGTGCCAGTAGTGTTCAGGGGGGCAGGGAGCTGTTTTTT

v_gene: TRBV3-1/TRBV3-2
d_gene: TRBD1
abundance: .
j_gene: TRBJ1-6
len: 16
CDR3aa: CASSQQTGGFGSPLHF
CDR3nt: TGTGCCAGCAGCCAACAGACAGGGGGTTTCGGTTCACCCCTCCACTTT

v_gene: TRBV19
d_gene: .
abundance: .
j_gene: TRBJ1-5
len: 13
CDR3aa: CASSPARDQPQHF
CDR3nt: TGTGCCAGTAGCCCTGCCCGGGATCAGCCCCAGCATTTT

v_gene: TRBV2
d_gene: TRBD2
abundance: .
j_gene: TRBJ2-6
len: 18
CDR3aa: CASRSLAGGSSGANVLTF
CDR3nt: TGTGCCAGCAGGAGCTTAGCGGGGGGCTCCTCTGGGGCCAACGTCCTGACTTTC

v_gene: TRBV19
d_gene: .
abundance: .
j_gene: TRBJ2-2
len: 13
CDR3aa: CASSLQGGGELFF
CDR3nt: TGTGCCAGTAGTTTACAGGGTGGCGGGGAGCTGTTTTTT

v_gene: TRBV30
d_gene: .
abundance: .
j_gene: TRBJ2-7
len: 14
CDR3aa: CAWSPGTGTYEQYF
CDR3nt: TGTGCCTGGAGTCCCGGGACTGGCACCTACGAGCAGTACTTC

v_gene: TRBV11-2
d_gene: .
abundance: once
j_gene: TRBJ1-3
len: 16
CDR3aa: CASSPGLSGPGNTIYF
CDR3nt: TGTGCCAGCAGCCCTGGGTTATCAGGTCCGGGAAACACCATATATTTT

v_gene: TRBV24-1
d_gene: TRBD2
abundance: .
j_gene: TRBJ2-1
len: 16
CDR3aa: CATSESLAGGRNEQFF
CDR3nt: TGTGCCACCAGTGAATCTCTAGCGGGAGGACGGAATGAGCAGTTCTTC

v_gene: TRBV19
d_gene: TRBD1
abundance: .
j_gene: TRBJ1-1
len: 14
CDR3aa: CASSIDLGQGKAFF
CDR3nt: TGTGCCAGTAGTATAGACCTCGGACAGGGGAAAGCTTTCTTT

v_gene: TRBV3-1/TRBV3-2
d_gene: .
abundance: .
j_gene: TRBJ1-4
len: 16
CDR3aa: CASSNRDGGINEKLFF
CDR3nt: TGTGCCAGCAGCAACCGGGACGGAGGGATTAATGAAAAACTGTTTTTT

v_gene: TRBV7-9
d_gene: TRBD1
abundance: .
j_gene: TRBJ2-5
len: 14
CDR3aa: CASSGTGGEETQYF
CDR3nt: TGTGCCAGCAGCGGGACAGGGGGAGAGGAGACCCAGTACTTC

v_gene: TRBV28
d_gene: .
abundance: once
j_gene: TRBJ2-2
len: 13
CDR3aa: CASSPGYSGELFF
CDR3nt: TGTGCCAGCTCGCCAGGGTACTCCGGGGAGCTGTTTTTT

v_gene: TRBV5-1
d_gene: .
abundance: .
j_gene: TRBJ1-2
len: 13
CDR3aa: CASSFDYSSGYTF
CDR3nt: TGCGCCAGCAGCTTTGATTACAGCTCCGGCTACACCTTC

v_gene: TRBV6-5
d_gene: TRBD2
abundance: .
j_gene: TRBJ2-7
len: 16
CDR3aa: CASSYGGLAGAYEQYF
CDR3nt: TGTGCCAGCAGTTACGGGGGACTAGCGGGGGCCTACGAGCAGTACTTC

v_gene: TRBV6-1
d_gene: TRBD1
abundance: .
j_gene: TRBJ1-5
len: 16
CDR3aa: CASSELRDSLNQPQHF
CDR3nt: TGTGCCAGCAGTGAATTGCGGGACAGCCTCAATCAGCCCCAGCATTTT

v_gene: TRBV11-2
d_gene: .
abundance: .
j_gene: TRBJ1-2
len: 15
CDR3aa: CASSLDYGSDYGYTF
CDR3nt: TGTGCCAGCAGCTTAGATTATGGGAGTGACTATGGCTACACCTTC

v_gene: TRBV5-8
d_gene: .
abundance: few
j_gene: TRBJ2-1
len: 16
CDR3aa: CASSLGASASYNEQFF
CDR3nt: TGTGCCAGCAGCTTGGGGGCTAGCGCAAGCTACAATGAGCAGTTCTTC

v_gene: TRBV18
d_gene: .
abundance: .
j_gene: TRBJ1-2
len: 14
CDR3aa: CASSPPAGDYGYTF
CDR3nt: TGTGCCAGCTCACCACCCGCAGGCGACTATGGCTACACCTTC

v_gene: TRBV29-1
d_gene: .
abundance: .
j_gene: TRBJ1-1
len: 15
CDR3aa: CSVLTRAGIWTEAFF
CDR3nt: TGCAGCGTTTTAACCAGGGCGGGGATTTGGACTGAAGCTTTCTTT

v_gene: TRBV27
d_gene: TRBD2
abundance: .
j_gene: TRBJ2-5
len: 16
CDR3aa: CASSLSSSGGLETQYF
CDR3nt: TGTGCCAGCAGTTTATCGTCTAGCGGGGGGTTAGAGACCCAGTACTTC

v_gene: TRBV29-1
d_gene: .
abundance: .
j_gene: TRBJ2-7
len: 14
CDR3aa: CSVGVDWPRGEQYF
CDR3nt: TGCAGCGTTGGGGTGGACTGGCCCCGGGGCGAGCAGTACTTC

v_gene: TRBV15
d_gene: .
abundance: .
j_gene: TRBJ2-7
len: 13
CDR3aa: CATSRDRGYEQYF
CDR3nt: TGTGCCACCAGCAGAGATCGGGGTTACGAGCAGTACTTC

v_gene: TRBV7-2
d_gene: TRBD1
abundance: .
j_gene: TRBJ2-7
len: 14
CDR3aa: CASSTRTGSDEQYF
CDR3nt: TGTGCCAGCAGCACAAGGACAGGGTCGGACGAGCAGTACTTC

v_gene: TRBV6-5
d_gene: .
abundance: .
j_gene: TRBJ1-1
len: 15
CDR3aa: CASSYSRNTNTEAFF
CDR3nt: TGTGCCAGCAGTTACAGTCGGAACACTAACACTGAAGCTTTCTTT

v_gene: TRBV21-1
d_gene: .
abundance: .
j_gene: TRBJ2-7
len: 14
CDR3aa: CASSKDGILYEQYF
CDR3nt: TGTGCCAGCAGCAAGGACGGCATCCTCTACGAGCAGTACTTC

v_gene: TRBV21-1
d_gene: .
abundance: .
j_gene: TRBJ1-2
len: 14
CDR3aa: CASSQTARDYGYTF
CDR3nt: TGTGCCAGCAGCCAAACAGCCCGCGACTATGGCTACACCTTC

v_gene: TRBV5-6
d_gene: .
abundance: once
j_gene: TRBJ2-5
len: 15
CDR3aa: CASSFGLASQETQYF
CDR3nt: TGTGCCAGCAGCTTTGGGCTAGCCTCGCAAGAGACCCAGTACTTC

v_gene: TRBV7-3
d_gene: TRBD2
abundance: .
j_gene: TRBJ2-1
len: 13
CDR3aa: CASSPRGGHEQFF
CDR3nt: TGTGCCAGCAGCCCGCGGGGGGGACATGAGCAGTTCTTC

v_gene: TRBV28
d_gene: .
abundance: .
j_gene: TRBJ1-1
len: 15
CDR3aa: CASSRDVVRITEAFF
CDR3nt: TGTGCCAGCAGTCGGGACGTGGTAAGGATCACTGAAGCTTTCTTT

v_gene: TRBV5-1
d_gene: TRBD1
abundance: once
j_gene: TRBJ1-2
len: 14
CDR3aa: CASSFTSGGNGYTF
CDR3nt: TGCGCCAGCAGCTTTACGTCAGGGGGGAATGGCTACACCTTC

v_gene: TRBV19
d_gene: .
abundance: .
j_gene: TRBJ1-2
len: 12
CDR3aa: CASSNRRGGYTF
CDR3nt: TGTGCCAGTAGTAACCGAAGGGGCGGCTACACCTTC

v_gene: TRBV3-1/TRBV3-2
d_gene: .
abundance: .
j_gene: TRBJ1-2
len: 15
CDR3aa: CASSQGPGSDYGYTF
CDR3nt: TGTGCCAGCAGCCAAGGGCCGGGTTCGGACTATGGCTACACCTTC

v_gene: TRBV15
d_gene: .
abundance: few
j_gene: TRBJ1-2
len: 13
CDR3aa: CATSRDSERGYTF
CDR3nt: TGTGCCACCAGCAGAGACAGCGAAAGGGGCTACACCTTC

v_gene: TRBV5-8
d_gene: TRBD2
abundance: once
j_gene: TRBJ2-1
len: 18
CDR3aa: CASSSHASLAGPYNEQFF
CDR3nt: TGTGCCAGCAGCTCCCATGCGAGCCTAGCGGGGCCCTACAATGAGCAGTTCTTC

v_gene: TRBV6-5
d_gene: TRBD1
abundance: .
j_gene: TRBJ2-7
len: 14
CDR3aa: CASTSGTGEYEQYF
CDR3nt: TGTGCCAGCACCTCCGGGACAGGGGAGTACGAGCAGTACTTC

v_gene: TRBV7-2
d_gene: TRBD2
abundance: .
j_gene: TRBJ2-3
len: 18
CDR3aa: CASSLGGLAGLRTDTQYF
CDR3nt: TGTGCCAGCAGCTTAGGGGGACTAGCGGGACTTCGGACAGATACGCAGTATTTT

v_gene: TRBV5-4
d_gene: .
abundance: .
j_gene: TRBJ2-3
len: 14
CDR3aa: CASSLVGGGDTQYF
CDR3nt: TGTGCCAGCAGCTTGGTCGGGGGAGGAGATACGCAGTATTTT

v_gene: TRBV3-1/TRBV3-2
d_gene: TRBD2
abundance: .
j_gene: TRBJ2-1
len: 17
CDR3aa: CASSPERGGPSYNEQFF
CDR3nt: TGTGCCAGCAGCCCCGAGCGGGGGGGGCCCTCCTACAATGAGCAGTTCTTC

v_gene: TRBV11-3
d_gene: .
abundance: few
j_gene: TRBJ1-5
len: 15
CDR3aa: CASSLPRGPRAPQHF
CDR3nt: TGTGCCAGCAGCTTACCCCGAGGACCCCGAGCGCCCCAGCATTTT

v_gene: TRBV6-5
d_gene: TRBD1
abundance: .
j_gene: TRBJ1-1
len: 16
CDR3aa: CASSYRTGEENTEAFF
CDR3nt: TGTGCCAGCAGTTACAGGACAGGGGAGGAGAACACTGAAGCTTTCTTT

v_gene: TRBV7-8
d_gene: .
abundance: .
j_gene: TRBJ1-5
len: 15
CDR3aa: CASSLGGRDNQPQHF
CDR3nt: TGTGCCAGCAGCTTAGGGGGCAGGGACAATCAGCCCCAGCATTTT

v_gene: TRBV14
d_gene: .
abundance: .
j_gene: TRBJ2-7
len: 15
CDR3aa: CASSQGIGGGYEQYF
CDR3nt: TGTGCCAGCAGCCAAGGCATTGGGGGCGGCTACGAGCAGTACTTC

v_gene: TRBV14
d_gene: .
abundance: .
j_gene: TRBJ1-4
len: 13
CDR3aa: CASSQGGSEKLFF
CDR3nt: TGTGCCAGCAGCCAGGGTGGGTCTGAAAAACTGTTTTTT

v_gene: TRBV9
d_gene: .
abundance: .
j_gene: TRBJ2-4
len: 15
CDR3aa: CASSEGGQSKNIQYF
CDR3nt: TGTGCCAGCAGCGAGGGGGGACAGAGCAAAAACATTCAGTACTTC

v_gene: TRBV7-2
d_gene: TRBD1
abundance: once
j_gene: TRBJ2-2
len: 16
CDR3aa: CASSLTPGQGTGELFF
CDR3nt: TGTGCCAGCAGCCTCACCCCGGGACAGGGGACCGGGGAGCTGTTTTTT

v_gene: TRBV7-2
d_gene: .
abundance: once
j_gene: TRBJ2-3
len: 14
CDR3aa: CASSSHTGTDTQYF
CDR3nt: TGTGCCAGCAGCTCCCACACCGGGACAGATACGCAGTATTTT

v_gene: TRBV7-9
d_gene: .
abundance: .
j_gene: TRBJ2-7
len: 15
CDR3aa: CASSLVRLESYEQYF
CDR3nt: TGTGCCAGCAGCTTAGTTAGACTAGAATCGTACGAGCAGTACTTC

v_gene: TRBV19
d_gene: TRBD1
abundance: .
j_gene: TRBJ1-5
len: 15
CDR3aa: CASTGTGGPEQPQHF
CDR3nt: TGTGCCAGTACCGGGACAGGTGGACCAGAACAGCCCCAGCATTTT

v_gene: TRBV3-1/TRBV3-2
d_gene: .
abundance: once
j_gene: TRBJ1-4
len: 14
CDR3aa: CASSQDAEGVKLFF
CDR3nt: TGTGCCAGCAGCCAAGACGCGGAGGGGGTAAAACTGTTTTTT

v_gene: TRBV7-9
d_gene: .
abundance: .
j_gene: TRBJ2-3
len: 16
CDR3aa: CASSAPGSVVTDTQYF
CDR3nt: TGTGCCAGCAGCGCCCCAGGTTCGGTGGTCACAGATACGCAGTATTTT

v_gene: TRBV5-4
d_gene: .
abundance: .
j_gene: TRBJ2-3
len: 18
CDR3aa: CASSRTLTTSGGPDTQYF
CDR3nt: TGTGCCAGCAGCAGGACCCTCACTACCTCGGGGGGCCCAGATACGCAGTATTTT

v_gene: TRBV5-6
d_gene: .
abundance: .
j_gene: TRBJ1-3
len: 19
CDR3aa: CASSSRSLRATRIRNTIYF
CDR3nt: TGTGCCAGCAGCTCACGAAGCCTCAGGGCGACCAGAATTAGAAACACCATATATTTT

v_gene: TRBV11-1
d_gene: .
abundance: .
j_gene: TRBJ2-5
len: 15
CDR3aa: CASSPDRPNKETQYF
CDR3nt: TGTGCCAGCAGCCCCGACAGGCCAAATAAAGAGACCCAGTACTTC

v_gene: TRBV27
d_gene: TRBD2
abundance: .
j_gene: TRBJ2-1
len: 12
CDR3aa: CASSVTSGRPFF
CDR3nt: TGTGCCAGCAGTGTCACTAGCGGGAGGCCGTTCTTC

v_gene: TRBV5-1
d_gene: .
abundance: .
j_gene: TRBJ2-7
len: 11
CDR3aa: CASSLTHEQYF
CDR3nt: TGCGCCAGCAGCTTGACCCACGAGCAGTACTTC

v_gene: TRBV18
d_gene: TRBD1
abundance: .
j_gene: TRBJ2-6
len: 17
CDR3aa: CASSPGTGTSGANVLTF
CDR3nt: TGTGCCAGCTCACCCGGGACAGGTACCTCTGGGGCCAACGTCCTGACTTTC